Here is one TCR beta chain with its context. It lacks a known antigen. Base qualities are not recorded, but no much larger clone differs from it by a single base. The source of the sample is a study of human T cells and chemical hapten exposure listed by TCRdb under 2021. About the full investigation: For sensitization, 2% DPC in acetone was applied to a 2 cm by 2 cm area of upper inner arm skin. Patients additionally received weekly therapeutic DPC doses to the scalp throughout the roughly 25-week study period. Patch testing was done on the upper back using Finn chambers containing 0.01% DPC, and results were scored after 6 days according to International Contact Dermatitis Research Group standards. The patient cohort, mostly female, included alopecia areata with under or over 50% scalp involvement, alopecia totalis and alopecia universalis. Libraries were pooled for sequencing, and per-sample TCR yields varied mainly because of small differences in library volumes within the pool. The study tracked peripheral blood TCR repertoire changes in vivo during primary and secondary sensitization to the hapten diphenylcyclopropenone (DPC) in alopecia patients. Patient blood was sampled pre-sensitization (week 0) and at 2, 6 and about 24 weeks after DPC sensitization. For TCR sequencing, blood came from approximately 29 alopecia patients at anywhere from one to four time points (pre-sensitization, 2, 6 and 24 weeks).

In light of the paper, this sample's time point label describes: patch test 2, 6 weeks after DPC sensitization. According to the study, the label for this sample's treatment or condition signals: therapeutic diphenylcyclopropenone sensitization with weekly scalp DPC. At each patch-test visit, blood was drawn before the patch test was applied. To be eligible, patients had to be aged 18 to 70, diagnosed with alopecia and judged suitable for DPC therapy, while pregnant patients were excluded. Total RNA was extracted from unfractionated whole blood that had been collected in Tempus Blood RNA tubes. The protocol used for the library was RACE. Sequencing was carried out with a NextSeq 500. Library preparation attached unique molecular identifiers to individual cDNA molecules for quantitative, reproducible TCR counting. Both TCR alpha and TCR beta chains were sequenced from each blood RNA sample. Processing in the source paper ran as follows. The median number of TCRs per sample was over 95,000, ranging from about 23,224 to 700,000. The Decombinator software suite was used to annotate the V, J and CDR3 of the TCR reads. For the PS versus PT1 abundance plots, all samples were subsampled to the same number of TCRs (28,000). TCRs were defined as expanded if absent before sensitization and observed at least eight times at the 2-week time point. Clones were called with MiXCR by TCRdb after fastp trimmed the public reads at Q25, and only in-frame beta chains were retained. Entries are consolidated by CDR3 protein sequence, retaining the most common genes and DNA. The V and J calls, along with clone size, are taken from TCRdb and not from the paper's own processing. This sample holds about 140,000 distinct CDR3 sequences; approximately 12% were observed only once. The ten top clones hold 1.2% to 1.5% of the sample.

Study-level results and caveats: The number of TCRs above 1 in 1000 frequency did not change with DPC sensitization; there was no evidence of global repertoire structure alterations. Because all patients had alopecia, a presumed autoimmune disease, the immune response of the patients might differ from that of healthy individuals. Compared with pre-sensitization or healthy control sets, expanded TCRs formed significantly more large CDR3 similarity clusters, which is consistent with antigen-driven responses. Patch test score correlated positively with the number of PT1 expanded TCRs, reaching significance at thresholds 8, 16 and 32 but not at 4. After repeated subsampling, the strength of the expansion versus patch-test correlation and the threshold at which it became significant changed.

This specimen was whole blood, taken in connection with sensitization to the hapten diphenylcyclopropenone (DPC). The TCR originated in a woman aged 45-65 years with alopecia areata. Some clones in this sample may be carry-over from other donors' samples.

Read as DNA, the sequence is TGCAGTGCTAGAGTTGGGTCACCCCTCCACTTT. This encodes CSARVGSPLHF. This sequence uses TRBV20-1 and TRBJ1-6, with the D gene not confidently named. The germline V gene (reference sequence) sets CDR1 to DFQATT and CDR2 to SNEGSKA. Including cysteine and phenylalanine, the CDR3 has 11 amino acids. Only the CDR3 DNA stays, 33 bases, in frame from base 1. V was cut back by 1 base and J by 10 bases, leaving a gap of 5 bases between them.